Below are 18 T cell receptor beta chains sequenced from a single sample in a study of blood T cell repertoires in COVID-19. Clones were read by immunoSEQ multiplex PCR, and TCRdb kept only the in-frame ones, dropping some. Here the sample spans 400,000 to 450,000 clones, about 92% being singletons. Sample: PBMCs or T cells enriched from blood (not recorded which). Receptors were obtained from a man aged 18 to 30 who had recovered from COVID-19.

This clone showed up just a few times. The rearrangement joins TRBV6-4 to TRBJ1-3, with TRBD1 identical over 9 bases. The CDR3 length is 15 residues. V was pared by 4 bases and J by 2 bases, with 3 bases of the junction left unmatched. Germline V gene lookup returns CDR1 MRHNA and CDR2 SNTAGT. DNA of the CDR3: TGTGCCAGCAGTGTACAGGGGGCCGCTGGAAACACCATATATTTT. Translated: CASSVQGAAGNTIYF.

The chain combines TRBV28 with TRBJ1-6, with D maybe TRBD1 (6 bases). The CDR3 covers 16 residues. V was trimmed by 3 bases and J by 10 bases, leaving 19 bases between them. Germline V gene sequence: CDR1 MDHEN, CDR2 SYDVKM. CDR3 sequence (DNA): TGTGCCAGCAGTTTTTTGGGGGCCCTGAGCAGCTCACCCCTCCACTTT. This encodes CASSFLGALSSSPLHF.

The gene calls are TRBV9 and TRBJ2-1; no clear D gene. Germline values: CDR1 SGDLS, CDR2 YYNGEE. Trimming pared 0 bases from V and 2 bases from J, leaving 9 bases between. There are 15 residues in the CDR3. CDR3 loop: CASSVAHGAYNEQFF. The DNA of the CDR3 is TGTGCCAGCAGCGTAGCCCACGGTGCCTACAATGAGCAGTTCTTC.

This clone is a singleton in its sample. CDR3 DNA: TGTGCCAGCAGCTTACGGAGTTTGGAGACTGAGCAGTTCTTC. Protein: CASSLRSLETEQFF. This rearrangement joins TRBV7-3 to TRBJ2-1; D ambiguous. The CDR3 totals 14 residues. Deletions cut 2 bases from V and 9 bases from J, with 14 bases between. The V gene's germline CDR1 is SGHTA and CDR2 FQGTGA.

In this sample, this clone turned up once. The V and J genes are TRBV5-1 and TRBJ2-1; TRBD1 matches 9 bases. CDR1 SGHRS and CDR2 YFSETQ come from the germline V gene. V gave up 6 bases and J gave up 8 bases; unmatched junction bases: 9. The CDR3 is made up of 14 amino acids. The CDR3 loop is CASNSGTGLHEQFF. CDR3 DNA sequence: TGCGCCAGCAACTCCGGGACAGGGCTGCATGAGCAGTTCTTC.

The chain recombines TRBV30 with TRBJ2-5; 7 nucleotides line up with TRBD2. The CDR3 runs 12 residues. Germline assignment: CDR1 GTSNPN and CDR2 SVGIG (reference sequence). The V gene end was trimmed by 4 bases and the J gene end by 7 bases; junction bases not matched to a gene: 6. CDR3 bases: TGTGCCTGGACAGCGGGAAAAGGGACCCAGTACTTC. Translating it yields CAWTAGKGTQYF.

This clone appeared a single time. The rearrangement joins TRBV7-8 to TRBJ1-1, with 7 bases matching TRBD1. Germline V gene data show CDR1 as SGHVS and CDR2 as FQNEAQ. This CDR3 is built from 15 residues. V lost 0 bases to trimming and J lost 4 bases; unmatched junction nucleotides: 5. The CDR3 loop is CASSLAKGAATEAFF. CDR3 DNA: TGTGCCAGCAGCTTAGCGAAGGGGGCAGCCACTGAAGCTTTCTTT.

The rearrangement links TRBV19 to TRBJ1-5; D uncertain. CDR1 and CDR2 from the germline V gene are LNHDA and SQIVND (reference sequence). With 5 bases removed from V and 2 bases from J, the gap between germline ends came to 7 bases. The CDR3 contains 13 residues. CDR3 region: CASSPAGNQPQHF. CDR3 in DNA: TGTGCCAGTAGTCCTGCGGGCAATCAGCCCCAGCATTTT.

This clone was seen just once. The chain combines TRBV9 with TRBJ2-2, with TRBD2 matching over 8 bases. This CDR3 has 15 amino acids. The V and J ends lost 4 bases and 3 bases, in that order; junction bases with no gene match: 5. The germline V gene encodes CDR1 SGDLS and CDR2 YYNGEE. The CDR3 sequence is CASSRAGGYTGELFF. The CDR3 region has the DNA TGTGCCAGCAGCAGGGCGGGGGGCTACACCGGGGAGCTGTTTTTT.

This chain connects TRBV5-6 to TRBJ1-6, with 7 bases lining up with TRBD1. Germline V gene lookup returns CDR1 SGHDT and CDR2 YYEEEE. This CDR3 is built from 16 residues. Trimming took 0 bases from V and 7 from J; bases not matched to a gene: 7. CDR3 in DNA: TGTGCCAGCAGCTTGGCTCTTGGGACAGAAAATTCACCCCTCCACTTT. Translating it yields CASSLALGTENSPLHF.

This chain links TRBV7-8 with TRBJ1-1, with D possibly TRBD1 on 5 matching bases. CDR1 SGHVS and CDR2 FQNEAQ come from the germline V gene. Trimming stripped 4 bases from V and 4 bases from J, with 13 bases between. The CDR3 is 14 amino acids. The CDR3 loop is CASSSFRVVTEAFF. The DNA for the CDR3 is TGTGCCAGCAGCTCCTTCAGGGTAGTCACTGAAGCTTTCTTT. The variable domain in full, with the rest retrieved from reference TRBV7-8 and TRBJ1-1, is GAGVSQSPRYKVAKRGQDVALRCDPISGHVSLFWYQQALGQGPEFLTYFQNEAQLDKSGLPSDRFFAERPEGSVSTLKIQRTQQEDSAVYLCASSSFRVVTEAFFGQGTRLTVV.

The DNA for the CDR3 is TGTGCCAGCAGCGAACCACAGGGGTACACTGAAGCTTTCTTT. Protein sequence: CASSEPQGYTEAFF. The V and J genes are TRBV7-8 and TRBJ1-1; 7 positions match TRBD1. The CDR3 has 14 residues. V lost 5 bases and J lost 3; bases outside the gene matches: 6. Germline loops: CDR1 SGHVS, CDR2 FQNEAQ. The variable domain in full, with the rest retrieved from reference TRBV7-8 and TRBJ1-1, is GAGVSQSPRYKVAKRGQDVALRCDPISGHVSLFWYQQALGQGPEFLTYFQNEAQLDKSGLPSDRFFAERPEGSVSTLKIQRTQQEDSAVYLCASSEPQGYTEAFFGQGTRLTVV.

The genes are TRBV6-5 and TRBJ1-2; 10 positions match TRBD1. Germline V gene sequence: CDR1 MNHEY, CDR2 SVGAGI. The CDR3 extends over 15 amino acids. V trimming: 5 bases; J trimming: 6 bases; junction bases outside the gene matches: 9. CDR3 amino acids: CASSQLSTGGNGYTF. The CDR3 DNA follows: TGTGCCAGCAGTCAACTATCGACAGGGGGCAATGGCTACACCTTC.

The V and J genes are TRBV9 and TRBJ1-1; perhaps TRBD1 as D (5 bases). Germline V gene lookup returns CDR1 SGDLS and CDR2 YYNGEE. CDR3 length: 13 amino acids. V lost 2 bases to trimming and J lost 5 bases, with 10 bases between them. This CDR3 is CASSVRVDTEAFF. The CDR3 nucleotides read TGTGCCAGCAGCGTCAGGGTTGATACTGAAGCTTTCTTT. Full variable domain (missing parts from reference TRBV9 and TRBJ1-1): DSGVTQTPKHLITATGQRVTLRCSPRSGDLSVYWYQQSLDQGLQFLIQYYNGEERAKGNILERFSAQQFPDLHSELNLSSLELGDSALYFCASSVRVDTEAFFGQGTRLTVV.

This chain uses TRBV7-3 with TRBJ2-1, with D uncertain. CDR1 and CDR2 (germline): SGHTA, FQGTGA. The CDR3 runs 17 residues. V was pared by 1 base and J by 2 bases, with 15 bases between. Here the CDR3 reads CASSLNPSPRPYNEQFF. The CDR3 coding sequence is TGTGCCAGCAGCTTAAACCCGAGCCCCAGGCCCTACAATGAGCAGTTCTTC.

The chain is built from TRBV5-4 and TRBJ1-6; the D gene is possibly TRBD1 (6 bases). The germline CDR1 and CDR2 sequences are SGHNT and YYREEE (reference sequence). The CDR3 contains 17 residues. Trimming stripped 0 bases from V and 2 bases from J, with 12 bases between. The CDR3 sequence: CASSLAGRGTYNSPLHF. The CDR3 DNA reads TGTGCCAGCAGCTTGGCCGGCAGGGGAACCTATAATTCACCCCTCCACTTT.

CDR3 in DNA: TGTGCCAGCAGCTTAGCCCGGGGTAATCGGGACTTCCATCAGCCCCAGCATTTT. As protein: CASSLARGNRDFHQPQHF. The rearrangement uses TRBV11-1 and TRBJ1-5; a weak D match, TRBD1 (5 bases). V was trimmed by 0 bases and J by 5 bases, leaving 20 bases between them. The CDR3 covers 18 residues. From germline, CDR1 is SGHAT and CDR2 FQDESV (reference sequence).

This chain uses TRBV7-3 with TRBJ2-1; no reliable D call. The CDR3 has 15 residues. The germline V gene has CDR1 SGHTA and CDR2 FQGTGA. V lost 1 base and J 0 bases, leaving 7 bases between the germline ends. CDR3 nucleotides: TGTGCCAGCAGCTTAATGTATAGCTCCTACAATGAGCAGTTCTTC. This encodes CASSLMYSSYNEQFF.